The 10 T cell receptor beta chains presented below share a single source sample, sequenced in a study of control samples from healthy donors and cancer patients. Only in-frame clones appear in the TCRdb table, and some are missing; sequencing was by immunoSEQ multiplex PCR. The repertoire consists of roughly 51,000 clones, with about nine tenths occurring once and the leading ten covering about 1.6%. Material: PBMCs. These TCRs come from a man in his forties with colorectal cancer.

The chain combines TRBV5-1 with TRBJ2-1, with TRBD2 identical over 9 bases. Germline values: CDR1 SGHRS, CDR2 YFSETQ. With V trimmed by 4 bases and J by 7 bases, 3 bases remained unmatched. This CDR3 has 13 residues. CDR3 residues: CASSRLAGNEQFF. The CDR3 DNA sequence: TGCGCCAGCAGCCGTCTAGCGGGAAATGAGCAGTTCTTC.

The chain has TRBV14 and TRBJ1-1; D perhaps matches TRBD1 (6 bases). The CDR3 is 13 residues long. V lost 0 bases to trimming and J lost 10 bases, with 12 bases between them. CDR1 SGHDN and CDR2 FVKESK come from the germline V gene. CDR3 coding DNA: TGTGCCAGCAGCCAAGATCTGAGGGGGAGAGCTTTCTTT. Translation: CASSQDLRGRAFF.

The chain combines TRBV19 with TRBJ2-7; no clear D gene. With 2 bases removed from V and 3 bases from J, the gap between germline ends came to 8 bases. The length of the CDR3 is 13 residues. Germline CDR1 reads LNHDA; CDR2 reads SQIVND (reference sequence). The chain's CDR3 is CASSITRSYEQYF. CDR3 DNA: TGTGCCAGTAGTATAACCAGGAGCTACGAGCAGTACTTC.

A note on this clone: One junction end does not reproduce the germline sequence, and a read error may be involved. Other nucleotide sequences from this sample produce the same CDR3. CDR3 sequence (DNA): TGTGCCAGCAGCCGCTGGGACTCTGGAAACACTATATATTTT. This gives the protein CASSRWDSGNTIYF. This chain connects TRBV13 to TRBJ1-3; tentatively, D is TRBD1 (5 bases). CDR3 length: 14 residues. Germline lookup yields CDR1 PRHDT and CDR2 FYEKMQ (reference sequence).

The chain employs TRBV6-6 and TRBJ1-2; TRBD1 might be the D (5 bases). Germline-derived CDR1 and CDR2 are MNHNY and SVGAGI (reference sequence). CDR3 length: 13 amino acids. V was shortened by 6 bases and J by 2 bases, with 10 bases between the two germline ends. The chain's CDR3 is CASSPDTNYGYTF. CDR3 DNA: TGTGCCAGCAGCCCGGACACGAACTATGGCTACACCTTC.

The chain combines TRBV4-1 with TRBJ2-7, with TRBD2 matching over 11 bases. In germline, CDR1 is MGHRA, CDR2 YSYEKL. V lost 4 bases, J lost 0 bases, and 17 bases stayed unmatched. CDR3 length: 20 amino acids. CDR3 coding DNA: TGCGCCAGCAGCCTACAACTTCCTAGCGGGAGGTCCATACGCTCCTACGAGCAGTACTTC. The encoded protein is CASSLQLPSGRSIRSYEQYF.

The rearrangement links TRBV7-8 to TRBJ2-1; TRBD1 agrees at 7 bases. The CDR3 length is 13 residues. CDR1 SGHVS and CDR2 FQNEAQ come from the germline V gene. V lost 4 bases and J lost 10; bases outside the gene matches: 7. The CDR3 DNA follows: TGTGCCAGCAGCTCGACAGGGACGAAGGAGCAGTTCTTC. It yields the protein CASSSTGTKEQFF.

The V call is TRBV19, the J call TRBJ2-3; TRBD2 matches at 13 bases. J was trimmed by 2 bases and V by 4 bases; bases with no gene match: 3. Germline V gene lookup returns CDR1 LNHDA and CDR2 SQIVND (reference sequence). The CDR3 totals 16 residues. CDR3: CASSKGTSGTTDTQYF. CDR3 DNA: TGTGCCAGTAGTAAAGGGACTAGCGGGACCACAGATACGCAGTATTTT.

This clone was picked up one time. The CDR3 coding sequence is TGCGCCAGCAGCGATCCCGGGACGAACGAGCAGTACTTC. This sequence encodes CASSDPGTNEQYF. The chain links TRBV10-1 to TRBJ2-7; either TRBD1 or TRBD2 may supply D (5 bases each). The CDR3 covers 13 residues. The V gene's germline CDR1 is WNHNN and CDR2 SYGVQD (reference sequence). Trimming removed 6 bases at V and 5 bases at J, with 14 bases between.

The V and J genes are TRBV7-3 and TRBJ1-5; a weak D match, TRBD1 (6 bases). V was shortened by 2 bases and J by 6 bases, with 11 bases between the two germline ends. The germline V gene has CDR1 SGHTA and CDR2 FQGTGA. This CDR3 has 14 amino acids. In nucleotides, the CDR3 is TGTGCCAGCAGCTTAGGGGGGCCGGGTCAGCCCCAGCATTTT. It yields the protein CASSLGGPGQPQHF.